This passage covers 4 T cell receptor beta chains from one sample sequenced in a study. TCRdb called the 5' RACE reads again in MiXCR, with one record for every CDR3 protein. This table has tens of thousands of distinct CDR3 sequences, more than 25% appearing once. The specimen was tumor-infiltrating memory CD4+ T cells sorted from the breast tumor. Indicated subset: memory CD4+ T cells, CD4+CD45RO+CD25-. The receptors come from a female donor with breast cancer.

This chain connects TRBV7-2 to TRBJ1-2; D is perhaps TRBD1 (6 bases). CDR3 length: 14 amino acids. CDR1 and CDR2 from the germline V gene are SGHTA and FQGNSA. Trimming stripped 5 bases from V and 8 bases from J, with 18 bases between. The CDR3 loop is CASSPRSGGAGYTF. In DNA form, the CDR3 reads TGTGCCAGCAGCCCACGTTCTGGGGGCGCGGGCTACACCTTC.

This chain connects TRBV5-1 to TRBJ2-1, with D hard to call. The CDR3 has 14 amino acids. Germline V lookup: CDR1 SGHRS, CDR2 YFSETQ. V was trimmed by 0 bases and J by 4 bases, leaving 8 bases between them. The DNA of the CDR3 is TGCGCCAGCAGCTTGGCCAACGTTTACAATGAGCAGTTCTTC. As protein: CASSLANVYNEQFF. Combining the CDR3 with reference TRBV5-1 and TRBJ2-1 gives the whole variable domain KAGVTQTPRYLIKTRGQQVTLSCSPISGHRSVSWYQQTPGQGLQFLFEYFSETQRNKGNFPGRFSGRQFSNSRSEMNVSTLELGDSALYLCASSLANVYNEQFFGPGTRLTVL.

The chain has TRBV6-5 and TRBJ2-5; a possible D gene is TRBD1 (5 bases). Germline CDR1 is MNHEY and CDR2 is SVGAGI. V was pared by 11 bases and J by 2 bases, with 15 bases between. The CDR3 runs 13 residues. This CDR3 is CAAQPGWQETQYF. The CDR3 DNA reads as TGTGCCGCTCAGCCAGGGTGGCAAGAGACCCAGTACTTC.

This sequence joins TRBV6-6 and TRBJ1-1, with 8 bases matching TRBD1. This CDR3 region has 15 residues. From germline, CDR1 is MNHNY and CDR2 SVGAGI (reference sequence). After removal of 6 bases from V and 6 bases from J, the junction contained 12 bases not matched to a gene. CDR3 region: CASRGVPDRVAEAFF. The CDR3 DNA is TGTGCCAGCAGAGGGGTCCCGGACAGGGTGGCTGAAGCTTTCTTT.